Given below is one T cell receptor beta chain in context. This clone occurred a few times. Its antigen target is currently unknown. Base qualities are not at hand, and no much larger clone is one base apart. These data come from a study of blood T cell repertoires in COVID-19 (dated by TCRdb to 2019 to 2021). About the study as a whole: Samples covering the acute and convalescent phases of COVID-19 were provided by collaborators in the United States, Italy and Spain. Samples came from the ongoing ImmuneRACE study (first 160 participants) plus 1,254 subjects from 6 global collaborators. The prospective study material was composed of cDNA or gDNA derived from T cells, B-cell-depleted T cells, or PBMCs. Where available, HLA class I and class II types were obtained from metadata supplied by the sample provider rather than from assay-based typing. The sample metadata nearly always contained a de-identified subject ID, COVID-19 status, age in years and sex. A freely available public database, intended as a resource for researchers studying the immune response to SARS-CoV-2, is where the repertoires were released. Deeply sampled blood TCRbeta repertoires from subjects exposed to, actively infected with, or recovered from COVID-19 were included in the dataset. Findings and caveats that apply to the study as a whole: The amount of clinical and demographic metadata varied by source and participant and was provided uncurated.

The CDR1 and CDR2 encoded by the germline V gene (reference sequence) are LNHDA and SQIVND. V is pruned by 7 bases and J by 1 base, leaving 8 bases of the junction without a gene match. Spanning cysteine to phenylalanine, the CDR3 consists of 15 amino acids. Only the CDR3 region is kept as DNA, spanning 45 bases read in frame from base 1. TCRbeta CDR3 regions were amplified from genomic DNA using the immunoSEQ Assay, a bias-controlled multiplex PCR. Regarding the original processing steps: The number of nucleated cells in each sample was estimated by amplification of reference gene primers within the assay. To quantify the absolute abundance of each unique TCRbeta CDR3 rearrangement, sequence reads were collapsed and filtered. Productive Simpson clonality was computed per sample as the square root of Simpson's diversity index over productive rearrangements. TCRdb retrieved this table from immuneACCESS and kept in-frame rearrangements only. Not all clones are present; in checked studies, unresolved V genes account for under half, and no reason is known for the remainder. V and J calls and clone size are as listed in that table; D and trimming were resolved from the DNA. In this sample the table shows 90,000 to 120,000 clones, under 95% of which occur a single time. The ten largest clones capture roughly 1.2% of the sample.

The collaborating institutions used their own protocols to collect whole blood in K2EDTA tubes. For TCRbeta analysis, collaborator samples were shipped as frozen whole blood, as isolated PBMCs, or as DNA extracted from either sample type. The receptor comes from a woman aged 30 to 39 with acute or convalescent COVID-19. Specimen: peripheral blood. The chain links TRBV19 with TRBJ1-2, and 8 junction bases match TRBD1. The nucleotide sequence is TGTGCCAGTACACGTAATGGACAGGGTAACTATGGCTACACCTTC. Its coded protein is CASTRNGQGNYGYTF. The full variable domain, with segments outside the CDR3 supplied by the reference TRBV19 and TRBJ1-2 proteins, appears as DGGITQSPKYLFRKEGQNVTLSCEQNLNHDAMYWYRQDPGQGLRLIYYSQIVNDFQKGDIAEGYSVSREKKESFPLTVTSAQKNPTAFYLCASTRNGQGNYGYTFGSGTRLTVV.